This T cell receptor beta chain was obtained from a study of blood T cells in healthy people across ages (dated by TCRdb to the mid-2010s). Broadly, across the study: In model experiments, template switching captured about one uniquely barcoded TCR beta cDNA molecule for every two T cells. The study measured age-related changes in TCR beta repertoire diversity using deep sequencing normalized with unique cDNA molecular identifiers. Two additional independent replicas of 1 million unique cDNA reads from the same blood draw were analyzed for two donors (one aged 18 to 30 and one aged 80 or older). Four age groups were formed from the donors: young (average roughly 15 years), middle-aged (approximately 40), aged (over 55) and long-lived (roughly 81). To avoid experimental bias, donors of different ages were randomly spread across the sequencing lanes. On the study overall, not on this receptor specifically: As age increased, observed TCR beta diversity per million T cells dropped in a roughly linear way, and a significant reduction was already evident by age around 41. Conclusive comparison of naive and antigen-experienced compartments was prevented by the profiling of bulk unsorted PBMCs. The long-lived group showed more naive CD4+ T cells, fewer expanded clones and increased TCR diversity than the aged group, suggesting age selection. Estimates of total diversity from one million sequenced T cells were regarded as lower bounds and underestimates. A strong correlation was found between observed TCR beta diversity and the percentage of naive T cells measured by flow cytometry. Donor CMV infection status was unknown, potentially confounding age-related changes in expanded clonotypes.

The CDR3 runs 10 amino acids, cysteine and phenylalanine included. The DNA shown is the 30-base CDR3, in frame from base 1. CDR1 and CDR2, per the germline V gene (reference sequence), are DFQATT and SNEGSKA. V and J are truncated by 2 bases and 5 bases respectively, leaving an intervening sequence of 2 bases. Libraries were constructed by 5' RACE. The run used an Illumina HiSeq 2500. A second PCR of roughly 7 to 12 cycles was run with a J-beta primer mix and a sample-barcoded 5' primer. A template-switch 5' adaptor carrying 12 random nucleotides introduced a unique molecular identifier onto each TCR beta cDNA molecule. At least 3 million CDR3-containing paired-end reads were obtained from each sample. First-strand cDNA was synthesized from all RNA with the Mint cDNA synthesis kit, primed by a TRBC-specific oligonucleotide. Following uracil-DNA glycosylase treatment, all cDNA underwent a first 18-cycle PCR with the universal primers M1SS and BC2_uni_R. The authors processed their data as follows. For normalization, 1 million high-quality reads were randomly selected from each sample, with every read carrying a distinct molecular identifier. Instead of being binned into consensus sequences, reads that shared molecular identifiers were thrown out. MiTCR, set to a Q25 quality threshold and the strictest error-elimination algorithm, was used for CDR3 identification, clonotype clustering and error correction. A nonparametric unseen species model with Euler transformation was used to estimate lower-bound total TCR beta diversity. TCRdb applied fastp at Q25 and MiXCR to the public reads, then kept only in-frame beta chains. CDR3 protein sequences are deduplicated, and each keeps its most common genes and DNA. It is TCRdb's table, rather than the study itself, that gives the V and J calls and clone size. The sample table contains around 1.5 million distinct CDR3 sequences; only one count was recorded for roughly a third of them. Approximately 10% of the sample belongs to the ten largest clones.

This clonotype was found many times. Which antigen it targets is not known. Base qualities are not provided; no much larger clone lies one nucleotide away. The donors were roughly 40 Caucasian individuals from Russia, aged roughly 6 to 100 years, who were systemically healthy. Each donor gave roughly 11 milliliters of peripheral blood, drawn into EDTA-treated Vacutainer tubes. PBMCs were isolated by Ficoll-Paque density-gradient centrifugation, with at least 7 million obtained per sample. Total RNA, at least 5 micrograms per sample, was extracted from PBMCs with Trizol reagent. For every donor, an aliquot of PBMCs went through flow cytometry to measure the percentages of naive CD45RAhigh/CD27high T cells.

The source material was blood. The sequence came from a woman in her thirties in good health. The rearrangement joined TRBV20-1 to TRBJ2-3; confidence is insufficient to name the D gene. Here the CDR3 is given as CSARLDTQYF. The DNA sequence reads TGCAGTGCTAGACTAGATACGCAGTATTTT.